Given below is one T cell receptor beta chain in context. Trimming stripped 5 bases from V and 8 bases from J, with 7 bases between. This CDR3 is built from 11 residues. Germline CDR1 and CDR2: PRHDT and FYEKMQ (reference sequence). These data are taken from a study of molecular identifiers for immune sequencing clone quantification. TCRdb passed the PCR reads through MiXCR, listing each CDR3 protein once. Of approximately 500,000 distinct CDR3 sequences listed, around 21% are singletons. The chain carries TRBV13 and TRBJ2-1; D ambiguous. Sequenced input: naive CD8+ T cells from blood, with Jurkat cell RNA spiked in. The sample's subset: FACS-sorted CD8+CD4-CCR7+CD45RA+ naive T cells. The TCR originated in a human donor in good health. Some libraries in this study had Jurkat cell RNA spiked in. CDR3 residues: CASSPSDEQFF. CDR3 coding DNA: TGTGCCAGCAGCCCTAGTGATGAGCAGTTCTTC.